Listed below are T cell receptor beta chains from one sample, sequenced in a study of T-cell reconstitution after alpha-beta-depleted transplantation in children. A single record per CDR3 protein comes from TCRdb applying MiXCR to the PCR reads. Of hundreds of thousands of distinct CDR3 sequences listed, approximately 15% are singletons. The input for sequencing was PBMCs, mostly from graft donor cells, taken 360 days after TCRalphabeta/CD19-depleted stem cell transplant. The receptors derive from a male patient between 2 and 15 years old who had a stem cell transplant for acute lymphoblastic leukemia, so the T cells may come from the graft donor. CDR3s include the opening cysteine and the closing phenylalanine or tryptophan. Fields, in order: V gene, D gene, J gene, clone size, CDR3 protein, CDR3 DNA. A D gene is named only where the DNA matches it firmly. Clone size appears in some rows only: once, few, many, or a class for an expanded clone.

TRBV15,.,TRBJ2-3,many,CATSRDRGDTQYF,TGTGCCACCAGCAGAGATAGGGGAGATACGCAGTATTTT
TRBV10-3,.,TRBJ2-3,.,CAISESRREPNTQYF,TGTGCCATCAGTGAGTCAAGGAGAGAACCGAATACGCAGTATTTT
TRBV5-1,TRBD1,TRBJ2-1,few,CASSLQGVGNEQFF,TGCGCCAGCAGCTTACAGGGGGTGGGGAATGAGCAGTTCTTC
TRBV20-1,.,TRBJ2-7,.,CSARSRGKATYEQYF,TGCAGTGCCCGTTCGAGGGGCAAAGCTACCTACGAGCAGTACTTC
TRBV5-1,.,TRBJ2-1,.,CASKLQGLTYNQQFF,TGCGCCAGCAAGCTCCAGGGACTCACCTACAATCAGCAGTTCTTC
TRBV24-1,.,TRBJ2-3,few,CATSDFIDTQYF,TGTGCCACCAGTGACTTTATTGATACGCAGTATTTT
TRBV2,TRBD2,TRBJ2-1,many,CASRAGLAANEQFF,TGTGCCAGCAGGGCGGGACTAGCTGCCAATGAGCAGTTCTTC
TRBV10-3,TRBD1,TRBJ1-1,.,CAISESPGTGLNTEAFF,TGTGCCATCAGTGAGTCGCCAGGGACAGGCTTGAACACTGAAGCTTTCTTT
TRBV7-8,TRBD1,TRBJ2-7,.,CASRLTGPSSYEQYF,TGTGCCAGCAGACTGACAGGGCCGAGCTCCTACGAGCAGTACTTC
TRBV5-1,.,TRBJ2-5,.,CASSLAYALAGETQYF,TGCGCCAGCAGCTTGGCCTACGCCCTAGCTGGAGAGACCCAGTACTTC
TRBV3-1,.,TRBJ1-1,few,CASSLFVTMDRGNTEAFF,TGTGCCAGCAGTCTATTCGTTACCATGGATCGCGGGAACACTGAAGCTTTCTTT
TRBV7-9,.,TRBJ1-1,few,CASSLALTEGHTEAFF,TGTGCCAGCAGCTTAGCGCTTACCGAGGGTCACACTGAAGCTTTCTTT
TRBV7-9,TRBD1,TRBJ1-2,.,CASSFGTEYGYTF,TGTGCCAGCAGCTTTGGGACAGAATATGGCTACACCTTC
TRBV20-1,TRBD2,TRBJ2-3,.,CSASGASGTTDTQYF,TGCAGTGCTAGCGGGGCTAGCGGGACCACAGATACGCAGTATTTT
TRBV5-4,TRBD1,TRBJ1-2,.,CASSLAGGQGANGYTF,TGTGCCAGCAGCTTGGCAGGGGGGCAGGGGGCTAATGGCTACACCTTC
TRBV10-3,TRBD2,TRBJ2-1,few,CAISDGGGSYNEQFF,TGTGCCATCAGTGACGGCGGGGGCTCCTACAATGAGCAGTTCTTC
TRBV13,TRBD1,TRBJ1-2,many,CASSFWGRRQGSNGYTF,TGTGCCAGCAGCTTTTGGGGAAGGCGACAGGGGTCGAATGGCTACACCTTC
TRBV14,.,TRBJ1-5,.,CASSLGPGQPQHF,TGTGCCAGCAGCCTAGGGCCAGGGCAGCCCCAGCATTTT